This T cell receptor (beta chain) was retrieved from a study of shared clonotypes between healthy human individuals. Donors were Caucasian adults residing in Nashville, Tennessee, USA. V shed 1 base and J 2 bases; nucleotides not matched to a gene: 5. The CDR3 covers 16 residues. Germline V lookup: CDR1 GTSNPN, CDR2 SVGIG (reference sequence). An assay was performed, and its level was deep. Several immunoSEQ plates received, in even portions, the genomic DNA of each subset. Per the original data handling: Without quality scores, immunoSEQ junctional reads could not be filtered like full-length reads. Profiling relied on immunoSEQ multiplex PCR, and the TCRdb table lists in-frame clones only, not all of them. V and J calls and clone size are as listed in that table; D and trimming were resolved from the DNA. The profile shows approximately 510,000 clones, around 74% of them singletons.

The chain couples TRBV30 to TRBJ1-1, with 12 nucleotides matching TRBD1. The sample was PBMCs. This clonotype was obtained from a woman between 40 and 50 years old in good health. Some clones in this sample may be carry-over from other donors' samples. This CDR3 reads CAWSEGQGAINTEAFF. CDR3 nucleotides: TGTGCCTGGAGTGAGGGACAGGGGGCCATTAACACTGAAGCTTTCTTT.